A single sample gave rise to the 28 T cell receptor beta chains below, sequenced in a study of immune evolution from preneoplasia to lung adenocarcinoma. Profiled with immunoSEQ multiplex PCR; TCRdb holds only in-frame clones, not every one. The sample lists some 4,000 clones, 60% to 80% seen once, with roughly 8% in the top ten. The specimen was FFPE lung adenocarcinoma in situ tissue. These receptors were obtained from a person between 60 and 80 years old with lung adenocarcinoma.

This rearrangement joins TRBV5-1 to TRBJ2-7; no clear D gene. Germline V gene lookup returns CDR1 SGHRS and CDR2 YFSETQ. Trimming pared 8 bases from V and 6 bases from J, leaving 15 bases between. This CDR3 contains 12 residues. In DNA, the CDR3 is TGCGCCAGTAACGAGGACGATCGCGAGCAGTACTTC. Protein sequence: CASNEDDREQYF. Complete variable domain (other parts from reference TRBV5-1 and TRBJ2-7): KAGVTQTPRYLIKTRGQQVTLSCSPISGHRSVSWYQQTPGQGLQFLFEYFSETQRNKGNFPGRFSGRQFSNSRSEMNVSTLELGDSALYLCASNEDDREQYFGPGTRLTVT.

The V call is TRBV9, the J call TRBJ2-1; TRBD1 agrees at 7 bases. Germline values: CDR1 SGDLS, CDR2 YYNGEE. The CDR3 is 14 residues long. V was pared by 4 bases and J by 10 bases, with 11 bases of the junction left unmatched. In DNA, the CDR3 is TGTGCCAGCAGCCCGGCCTACAGGGGAAACGAGCAGTTCTTC. Amino acid sequence: CASSPAYRGNEQFF.

This clone was observed a handful of times. This chain uses TRBV28 with TRBJ1-4, with D tentatively TRBD1 (6 bases). CDR3 length equals 15 residues. The V end lost 3 bases, the J end lost 0 bases, and 8 bases lay between the germline ends. CDR1 and CDR2 from the germline V gene are MDHEN and SYDVKM. CDR3 nucleotides: TGTGCCAGCAGTTTGGACAGTTCAACTAATGAAAAACTGTTTTTT. Its translation: CASSLDSSTNEKLFF.

The chain links TRBV5-1 to TRBJ2-3; possible D gene TRBD1, 5 bases. The CDR3 sequence is 14 residues long. Germline V gene sequence: CDR1 SGHRS, CDR2 YFSETQ. With 4 bases removed from V and 0 bases from J, the gap between germline ends came to 9 bases. The CDR3 spells CASSPGQSTDTQYF. The CDR3 nucleotides are TGCGCCAGCAGCCCCGGACAAAGCACAGATACGCAGTATTTT.

A single count supports this clone. V usage is TRBV7-3 and J usage is TRBJ2-5; no definite D call. Germline V gives CDR1 SGHTA, CDR2 FQGTGA. Trimming shortened V by 5 bases and J by 0 bases, and 7 bases separated the two germline ends. The CDR3 spans 13 residues. CDR3 in DNA: TGTGCCAGCAGCCTCGGAGACCAAGAGACCCAGTACTTC. Translating gives CASSLGDQETQYF.

The chain employs TRBV6-6 and TRBJ2-2; 7 bases agree with TRBD1. V gave up 6 bases and J gave up 0 bases; unmatched junction bases: 7. In germline, CDR1 is MNHNY, CDR2 SVGAGI (reference sequence). The length of the CDR3 is 16 residues. CDR3 nucleotides: TGTGCCAGCAGCGAGACAGGGCAACCGAACACCGGGGAGCTGTTTTTT. Translation gives CASSETGQPNTGELFF.

The V gene is TRBV5-1, the J gene TRBJ2-5; 15 positions agree with TRBD2. CDR1 SGHRS and CDR2 YFSETQ come from the germline V gene. Trimming cost V 3 bases and J 5 bases; bases outside gene matches: 11. The CDR3 spans 18 residues. This CDR3 is CASSSGWTSGGAGETQYF. CDR3 nucleotides: TGCGCCAGCAGCTCCGGCTGGACTAGCGGGGGGGCCGGTGAGACCCAGTACTTC.

In its sample, this clone is large (0.1 to 1%). The chain is built from TRBV2 and TRBJ1-5; TRBD1 agrees at 7 bases. The CDR3 length is 15 residues. Looked up from germline, CDR1 is SNHLY and CDR2 is FYNNEI. With V trimmed by 6 bases and J by 1 base, 6 bases remained unmatched. In DNA form, the CDR3 reads TGTGCCAGCAGCAGTAACAGGGGAAGCAATCAGCCCCAGCATTTT. Translating it yields CASSSNRGSNQPQHF.

V and J are TRBV11-1 and TRBJ2-5, with D perhaps matching TRBD1 or TRBD2 (5 bases each). This CDR3 contains 13 residues. V shed 3 bases and J shed 5 bases, with 10 bases lying between them. Per the germline V gene, CDR1 is SGHAT and CDR2 is FQDESV (reference sequence). The DNA of the CDR3 is TGTGCCAGCAGCTTCTGGGGCGGGGAGACCCAGTACTTC. This sequence encodes CASSFWGGETQYF.

The DNA of the CDR3 is TGTGCCAGCAGCTTAGACCGAACTACGAAGCAGTACTTC. Amino acids: CASSLDRTTKQYF. The chain links TRBV5-6 to TRBJ2-7, with D uncertain. The CDR3 is 13 residues long. With 2 bases removed from V and 8 bases from J, the gap between germline ends came to 14 bases. Germline values: CDR1 SGHDT, CDR2 YYEEEE.

The chain is built from TRBV11-2 and TRBJ1-2; TRBD1 matches 9 bases. This CDR3 is 13 amino acids long. J lost 8 bases, V lost 4 bases, and 5 bases had no gene match. CDR1 and CDR2 from the germline V gene are SGHAT and FQNNGV. The CDR3 spells CASSSGQGGGYTF. In DNA, the CDR3 is TGTGCCAGCAGCTCGGGACAGGGTGGGGGCTACACCTTC. The full variable domain, with the rest looked up from reference TRBV11-2 and TRBJ1-2, is EAGVAQSPRYKIIEKRQSVAFWCNPISGHATLYWYQQILGQGPKLLIQFQNNGVVDDSQLPKDRFSAERLKGVDSTLKIQPAKLEDSAVYLCASSSGQGGGYTFGSGTRLTVV.

This sequence joins TRBV30 and TRBJ1-1; TRBD1 might be the D (5 bases). This CDR3 is 12 amino acids long. Germline V gene lookup returns CDR1 GTSNPN and CDR2 SVGIG (reference sequence). Trimming stripped 3 bases from V and 5 bases from J, with 10 bases between. In DNA form, the CDR3 reads TGTGCCTGGAGGGTAGGGGTTACTGAAGCTTTCTTT. This sequence encodes CAWRVGVTEAFF.

The gene calls are TRBV9 and TRBJ2-5, with TRBD2 as a possible D gene (6 bases). Trimming removed 6 bases from V and 9 bases from J, with 15 bases in between. The CDR3 is 12 residues long. Germline V gene sequence: CDR1 SGDLS, CDR2 YYNGEE. The CDR3 DNA sequence: TGTGCCAGCAACCACCCGGGAGCTCCCCAGTACTTC. Protein sequence: CASNHPGAPQYF.

The count of this clone is one. This chain uses TRBV11-3 with TRBJ2-5, with D perhaps matching TRBD1 (6 bases). Germline CDR1 is SGHNT and CDR2 is YENEEA. V lost 2 bases and J lost 5, with 9 bases in between. The CDR3 covers 13 residues. The CDR3 DNA sequence: TGTGCCAGCAGCTTAAACAGGGTGGAGACCCAGTACTTC. It encodes CASSLNRVETQYF.

The V call is TRBV7-2, the J call TRBJ1-2; D not resolved. Germline-derived CDR1 and CDR2 are SGHTA and FQGNSA. Trimming took off 4 bases at V and 2 bases at J, with 11 bases between the two ends. The CDR3 covers 14 residues. For the CDR3, the DNA is TGTGCCAGCAGCTACCAGGATAGAAACTATGGCTACACCTTC. Translation: CASSYQDRNYGYTF.

This chain uses TRBV7-3 with TRBJ2-1; no clear D. Looked up from germline, CDR1 is SGHTA and CDR2 is FQGTGA. This CDR3 is 16 amino acids long. Trimming removed 3 bases from V and 4 bases from J, with 16 bases in between. The CDR3 spells CASSFVRAAGYNEQFF. For the CDR3, the DNA is TGTGCCAGCAGCTTTGTAAGGGCTGCAGGATACAATGAGCAGTTCTTC.

The V gene is TRBV5-1, the J gene TRBJ2-1; no reliable D call. This CDR3 contains 15 residues. Germline V gene data show CDR1 as SGHRS and CDR2 as YFSETQ. The V gene lost 0 bases and the J gene lost 2 bases, with 9 bases spanning the gap. The CDR3 sequence is CASSLAVGAYNEQFF. The CDR3 nucleotides read TGCGCCAGCAGCTTGGCGGTTGGCGCCTACAATGAGCAGTTCTTC.

The table lists this clone with a few counts. This sequence joins TRBV11-2 and TRBJ2-1; 12 nucleotides align to TRBD2. Looked up from germline, CDR1 is SGHAT and CDR2 is FQNNGV. The CDR3 contains 15 residues. The V gene end was trimmed by 3 bases and the J gene end by 4 bases; junction bases not matched to a gene: 1. CDR3 coding DNA: TGTGCCAGCAGCTTTGGGACTAGCGGGTACAATGAGCAGTTCTTC. It specifies CASSFGTSGYNEQFF.

The J gene is TRBJ1-2, the V gene TRBV19; D possibly corresponds to TRBD1 (5 bases). The germline CDR1 and CDR2 sequences are LNHDA and SQIVND (reference sequence). The V gene lost 7 bases and the J gene lost 5 bases, with 17 bases spanning the gap. There are 14 residues in the CDR3. CDR3 DNA: TGTGCCAGTACCAAGTCGGGGGTAGGGTATGGCTACACCTTC. The encoded protein is CASTKSGVGYGYTF.

The chain links TRBV27 to TRBJ1-6, with 11 bases fitting TRBD1. Losses at the gene ends were 8 bases for V and 6 bases for J; bases not matched to a gene: 3. The CDR3 covers 14 residues. Germline V gene lookup returns CDR1 MNHEY and CDR2 SMNVEV (reference sequence). CDR3 in DNA: TGTGCCAGCGGACAGGGGGCTAGTAATTCACCCCTCCACTTT. It translates to CASGQGASNSPLHF.

The chain carries TRBV7-2 and TRBJ1-2; 8 positions agree with TRBD1. This CDR3 is built from 14 residues. Germline V gives CDR1 SGHTA, CDR2 FQGNSA. J gave up 8 bases and V 4 bases, and 9 bases lay outside the gene matches. DNA for the CDR3: TGTGCCAGCAGCTCCGCACTGGACAGGGAGGGCTACACCTTC. Its protein is CASSSALDREGYTF. The whole variable domain, filled in from reference TRBV7-2 and TRBJ1-2, reads GAGVSQSPSNKVTEKGKDVELRCDPISGHTALYWYRQSLGQGLEFLIYFQGNSAPDKSGLPSDRFSAERTGGSVSTLTIQRTQQEDSAVYLCASSSALDREGYTFGSGTRLTVV.

The chain couples TRBV28 to TRBJ2-3; D is ambiguous. The ends were cut back, 3 bases at V and 3 bases at J, with 10 bases in the middle. The CDR3 loop spans 14 amino acids. CDR1 is MDHEN, CDR2 SYDVKM, per germline. The CDR3 coding sequence is TGTGCCAGCAGTTTCGGCGGCGAAACAGATACGCAGTATTTT. Protein sequence: CASSFGGETDTQYF.

The J gene is TRBJ2-7, the V gene TRBV20-1; unclear D gene. Trimming pared 6 bases from V and 3 bases from J, leaving 3 bases between. This CDR3 is built from 9 residues. CDR1 is DFQATT and CDR2 is SNEGSKA in the germline V gene (reference sequence). The CDR3 nucleotides read TGCAGTGCGAACTACGAGCAGTACTTC. Its protein product is CSANYEQYF.

V and J are TRBV11-2 and TRBJ2-3; D remains unclear. The germline CDR1 and CDR2 sequences are SGHAT and FQNNGV. Trimming pared 5 bases from V and 1 base from J, leaving 10 bases between. This CDR3 region has 14 residues. The CDR3 reads CASSPPVGTDTQYF. The CDR3 DNA reads as TGTGCCAGCAGCCCCCCCGTTGGCACAGATACGCAGTATTTT.

A single count supports this clone. This rearrangement joins TRBV19 to TRBJ2-7; tentatively, D is TRBD1 (6 bases). Trimming stripped 0 bases from V and 7 bases from J, with 10 bases between. CDR3 length: 13 amino acids. Germline CDR1 is LNHDA and CDR2 is SQIVND (reference sequence). CDR3 residues: CASSIDGGKEQYF. The CDR3 bases are TGTGCCAGTAGTATAGATGGGGGCAAGGAGCAGTACTTC.

The chain uses TRBV19 and TRBJ2-3; D might be TRBD2 (6 bases). V lost 6 bases to trimming and J lost 2 bases, with 12 bases between them. The CDR3 has 14 amino acids. Per germline, CDR1 LNHDA and CDR2 SQIVND (reference sequence). This chain's CDR3 is CASRDGTVTDTQYF. The CDR3 nucleotides are TGTGCCAGTAGGGACGGGACTGTCACAGATACGCAGTATTTT. The whole variable domain, remainder taken from reference TRBV19 and TRBJ2-3, is DGGITQSPKYLFRKEGQNVTLSCEQNLNHDAMYWYRQDPGQGLRLIYYSQIVNDFQKGDIAEGYSVSREKKESFPLTVTSAQKNPTAFYLCASRDGTVTDTQYFGPGTRLTVL.

V usage is TRBV6-4 and J usage is TRBJ2-7, with D possibly being TRBD2 (5 bases). The V and J ends lost 4 bases and 3 bases respectively, with 13 bases between them. The CDR3 covers 14 residues. CDR1 and CDR2 (germline): MRHNA, SNTAGT. CDR3 nucleotides: TGTGCCAGCAGTGCCCTAGCAGGAGGCTACGAGCAGTACTTC. It yields the protein CASSALAGGYEQYF.

The chain recombines TRBV9 with TRBJ2-1; 7 nucleotides align to TRBD1. The CDR3 runs to 16 residues. The V gene end was trimmed by 0 bases and the J gene end by 5 bases; junction bases not matched to a gene: 8. The germline CDR1 and CDR2 sequences are SGDLS and YYNGEE. The CDR3 is CASSVGWGTVNNEQFF. CDR3 nucleotides: TGTGCCAGCAGCGTAGGTTGGGGGACAGTCAACAATGAGCAGTTCTTC.